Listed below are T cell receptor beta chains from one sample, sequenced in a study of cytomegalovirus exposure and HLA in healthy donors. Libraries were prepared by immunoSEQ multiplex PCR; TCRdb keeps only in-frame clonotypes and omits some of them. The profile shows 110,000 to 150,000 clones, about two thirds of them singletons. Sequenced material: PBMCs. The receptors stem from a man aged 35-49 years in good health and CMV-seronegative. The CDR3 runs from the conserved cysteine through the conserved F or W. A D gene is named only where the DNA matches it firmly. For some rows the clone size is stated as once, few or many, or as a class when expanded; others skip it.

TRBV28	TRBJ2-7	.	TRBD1	TGTGCCAGCAGTAGATTGGGGACAGGGAACTACGAGCAGTACTTC	CASSRLGTGNYEQYF
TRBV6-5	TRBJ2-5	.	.	TGTGCCAGCAGACAACAGGGAAGGGGCCAAGAGACCCAGTACTTC	CASRQQGRGQETQYF
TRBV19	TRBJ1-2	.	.	TGTGCCAGTAGTGCTAACCGGGACACCTTCTATGGCTACACCTTC	CASSANRDTFYGYTF
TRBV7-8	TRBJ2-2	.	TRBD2	TGTGCCAGCAGCTTAGGTTCCAGCGGGGGGACTAACACCGGGGAGCTGTTTTTT	CASSLGSSGGTNTGELFF
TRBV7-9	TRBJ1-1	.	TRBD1	TGTGCCAGCAGCGCCCTACAGGGGAGTGCGACTGAAGCTTTCTTT	CASSALQGSATEAFF
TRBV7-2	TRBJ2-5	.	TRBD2	TGTGCCAGCAGCTTCAGCAGGACGGGAGGAAAGACCCAGTACTTC	CASSFSRTGGKTQYF
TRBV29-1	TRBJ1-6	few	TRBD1	TGCAGCGTTGCGAAGGACAGGACCGATACGGAAATATTCGGCCATTCACCCCTCCACTTT	CSVAKDRTDTEIFGHSPLHF
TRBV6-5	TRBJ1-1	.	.	TGTGCCAGCAGTTACCTCAATGGAGTTCAAGCTTTCTTT	CASSYLNGVQAFF
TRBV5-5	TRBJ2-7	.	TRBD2	TGTGCCAGCAGCTTGGCTAGCGGGAGGACTTACGAGCAGTACTTC	CASSLASGRTYEQYF
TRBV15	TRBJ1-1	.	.	TGTGCCACCAGCAGCCTTCCTTCAGGGGTTTACACTGAAGCTTTCTTT	CATSSLPSGVYTEAFF
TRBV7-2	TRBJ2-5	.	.	TGTGCCAGCAGCTTAAGGGGGGAGACCCAGTACTTC	CASSLRGETQYF
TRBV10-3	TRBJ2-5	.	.	TGTGCCATCAGTATGACGGGAGAGACCCAGTACTTC	CAISMTGETQYF
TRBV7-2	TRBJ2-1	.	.	TGTGCCAGCAGCTTAGCGGGAGGACTATTAGGCAATGAGCAGTTCTTC	CASSLAGGLLGNEQFF
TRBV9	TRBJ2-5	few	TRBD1	TGTGCCAGCAGCGTCACCCCCGACAGGGGGGTGACCCAGTACTTC	CASSVTPDRGVTQYF
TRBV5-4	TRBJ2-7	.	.	TGTGCCAGCAGCTTGGGCCGGGGGAGCTCCTACGAGCAGTACTTC	CASSLGRGSSYEQYF
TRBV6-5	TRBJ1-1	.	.	TGTGCCAGCAGCTCGGGACTGTGGGGCACTGAAGCTTTCTTT	CASSSGLWGTEAFF
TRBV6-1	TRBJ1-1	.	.	TGTGCCACCACTCTCGCGGGGGCCGGGAACACTGAAGCTTTCTTT	CATTLAGAGNTEAFF
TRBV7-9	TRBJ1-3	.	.	TGTGCCAGCAGCTTAACCTGGGGCGGAAACACCATATATTTT	CASSLTWGGNTIYF
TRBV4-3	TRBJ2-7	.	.	TGCGCCAGCAGCCAAGGTATTCAGGGCTACGAGCAGTACTTC	CASSQGIQGYEQYF
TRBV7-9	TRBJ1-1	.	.	TGTGCCAGCAGCTTAGTTACAGGGAATGAAGCTTTCTTT	CASSLVTGNEAFF
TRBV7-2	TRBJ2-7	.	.	TGTGCCAGCAGCCTTGAACCGGGAGTCACCTACGAGCAGTACTTC	CASSLEPGVTYEQYF
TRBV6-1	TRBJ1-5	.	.	TGTGCAACCAAAGGGGGAGATCAGCCCCAGCATTTT	CATKGGDQPQHF
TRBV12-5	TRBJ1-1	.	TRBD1	TGTGCTAGTGCCCCGGACAGGGATAATGGTGAAGCTTTCTTT	CASAPDRDNGEAFF
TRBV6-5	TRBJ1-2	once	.	TGTGCCAGCAGCGAGGGGGGGGCTAACTATGGCTACACCTTC	CASSEGGANYGYTF
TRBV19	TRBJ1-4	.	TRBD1	TGTGCCAGTAGTATCACAGGGGCGGCGGCGGAAAAACTGTTTTTT	CASSITGAAAEKLFF
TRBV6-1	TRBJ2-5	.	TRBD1	TGTGCCAGCAGTGAAGGGACAGGGTGGGAGACCCAGTACTTC	CASSEGTGWETQYF
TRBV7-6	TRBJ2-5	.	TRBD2	TGTGCCAGCAGCTCCACGGGGGGGACTAGGGTCCAGTACTTC	CASSSTGGTRVQYF